Reported below is one T cell receptor beta chain. This CDR3 is built from 15 residues. CDR1 is LGHDT, CDR2 YNNKEL, per germline (reference sequence). V gave up 0 bases and J gave up 12 bases; unmatched junction bases: 10. This specimen comes from a study of T cell responses to AZD1222 COVID-19 vaccine. TCRdb keeps only in-frame clones here, not all; method: immunoSEQ multiplex PCR. Here the sample spans about 150,000 clones, approximately 90% being singletons. The source material was peripheral blood, sampled 28 days after the second AZD1222 dose. The TCR sequence derives from an adult who received the AZD1222 COVID-19 vaccine. This sequence joins TRBV3-1 (or the pseudogene TRBV3-2) and TRBJ1-1; 10 bases agree with TRBD1. The CDR3 reads CASSQDWAGTGETFF. In DNA, the CDR3 is TGTGCCAGCAGCCAAGACTGGGCCGGGACAGGGGAAACTTTCTTT.